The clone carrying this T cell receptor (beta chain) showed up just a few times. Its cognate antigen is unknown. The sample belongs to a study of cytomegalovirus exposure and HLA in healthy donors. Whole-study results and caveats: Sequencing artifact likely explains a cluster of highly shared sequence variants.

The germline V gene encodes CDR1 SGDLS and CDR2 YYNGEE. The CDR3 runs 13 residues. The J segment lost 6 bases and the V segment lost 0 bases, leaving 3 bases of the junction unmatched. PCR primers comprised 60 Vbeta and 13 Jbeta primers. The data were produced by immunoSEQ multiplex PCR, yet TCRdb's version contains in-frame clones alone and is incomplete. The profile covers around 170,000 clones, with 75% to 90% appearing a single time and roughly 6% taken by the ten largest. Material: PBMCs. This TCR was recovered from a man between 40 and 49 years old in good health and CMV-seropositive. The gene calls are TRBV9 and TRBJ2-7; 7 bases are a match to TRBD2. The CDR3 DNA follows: TGTGCCAGCAGCGTAGGAGGGGAGGGCGAGCAGTACTTC. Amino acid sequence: CASSVGGEGEQYF. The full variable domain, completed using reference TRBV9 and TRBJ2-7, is DSGVTQTPKHLITATGQRVTLRCSPRSGDLSVYWYQQSLDQGLQFLIQYYNGEERAKGNILERFSAQQFPDLHSELNLSSLELGDSALYFCASSVGGEGEQYFGPGTRLTVT.